These T cell receptor beta chains were read from a single sample in a study of blood T cell repertoires in COVID-19. Measured with immunoSEQ multiplex PCR; TCRdb has only the in-frame clones, and not every one. The data contain under 250,000 clones, about 85% of them seen just once; the ten biggest clones take up over 2.5%. Sequencing was carried out using peripheral blood. Receptors were obtained from a middle-aged man who had recovered from COVID-19. CDR3s include the opening cysteine and the closing phenylalanine or tryptophan. Fields, in order: D gene, V gene, J gene, clone size, CDR3 DNA, CDR3 protein. A D gene is named only where the DNA matches it firmly. Rows give clone size only sometimes, using once, few, many, or a class for an expanded clone.

>TRBD1|TRBV12-5|TRBJ2-4|once
TGTGCTAGTGGTTTGCCTCCGGGACAGGGGGCGTCCAAAAACATTCAGTACTTC
CASGLPPGQGASKNIQYF
>.|TRBV6-5|TRBJ2-1|.
TGTGCCAGCAGTTACTCCCTGGACAGAAAGCAGTTCTTC
CASSYSLDRKQFF
>.|TRBV2|TRBJ1-1|.
TGTGCCAGCAGTGACCGTTTTCCGAACACTGAAGCTTTCTTT
CASSDRFPNTEAFF
>.|TRBV27|TRBJ1-5|once
TGTGCCAGCAGCCCCGACATTAATCAGCCCCAGCATTTT
CASSPDINQPQHF
>.|TRBV19|TRBJ2-1|.
TGTGCCAGTAGTATAGTCCCAACAGGGCTCAATGAGCAGTTCTTC
CASSIVPTGLNEQFF
>.|TRBV4-2|TRBJ1-1|.
TGTGCCAGCAGCCAAGGACAGAACACTGAAGCTTTCTTT
CASSQGQNTEAFF
>TRBD1|TRBV7-9|TRBJ2-1|.
TGTGCCAGCAGCTCAGTCGGACAGGGCGTAAATGGGCCATACAATGAGCAGTTCTTC
CASSSVGQGVNGPYNEQFF
>.|TRBV18|TRBJ1-5|.
TGTGCCAGCTCACCGAGTTTTAGCAATCAGCCCCAGCATTTT
CASSPSFSNQPQHF
>.|TRBV18|TRBJ2-3|.
TGTGCCAGCTCACCACCAGGGGTTGCAGATACGCAGTATTTT
CASSPPGVADTQYF
>.|TRBV5-8|TRBJ2-1|.
TGTGCCAGCAGCTACCGGGGGAGCATCGAGCAGTTCTTC
CASSYRGSIEQFF
>TRBD2|TRBV4-1|TRBJ2-1|.
TGCGCCAGCAGCCAAGATCCGACTAGCGGGAGCAGAGAGCAGTTCTTC
CASSQDPTSGSREQFF